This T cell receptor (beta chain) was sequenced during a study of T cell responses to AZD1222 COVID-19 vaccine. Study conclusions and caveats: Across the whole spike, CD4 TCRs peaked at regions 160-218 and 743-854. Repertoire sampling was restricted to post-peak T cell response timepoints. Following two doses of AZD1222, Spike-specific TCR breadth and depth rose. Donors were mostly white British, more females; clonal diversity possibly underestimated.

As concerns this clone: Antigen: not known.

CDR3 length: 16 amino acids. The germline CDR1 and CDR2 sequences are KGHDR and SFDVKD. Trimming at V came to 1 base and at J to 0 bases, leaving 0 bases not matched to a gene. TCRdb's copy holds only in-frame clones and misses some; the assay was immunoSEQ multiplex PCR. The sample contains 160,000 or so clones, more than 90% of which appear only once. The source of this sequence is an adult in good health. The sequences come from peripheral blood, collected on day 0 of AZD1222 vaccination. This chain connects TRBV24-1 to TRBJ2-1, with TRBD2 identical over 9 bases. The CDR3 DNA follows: TGTGCCACCAGTGATTTTAGCGGGAGCTCCTACAATGAGCAGTTCTTC. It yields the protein CATSDFSGSSYNEQFF.